A single TCR beta chain is shown here with its context. This record belongs to a study of blood T cell repertoires in COVID-19. The wider study: Whether acute or convalescent, the COVID-19 samples came from the United States, Italy and Spain.

This CDR3 spans 19 amino acids. V lost 4 bases to trimming and J lost 1 base; unmatched junction nucleotides: 17. The V gene's germline CDR1 is LNHDA and CDR2 SQIVND (reference sequence). The study assigned cohorts using participant-reported clinical history. Up to 2 weeks before entering the study, exposed participants had met a COVID-19 case. Authors' methods: Using reference gene primer amplification, nucleated cell counts were estimated. TCRdb's table, derived via immunoSEQ multiplex PCR, lists solely in-frame clones and lacks some. V and J calls and clone size follow that table, whereas D and trimming were derived from the DNA. The table includes about 370,000 clones, roughly nine tenths detected once.

The genes are TRBV19 and TRBJ1-1; TRBD1 matches at 8 bases. Sequenced: PBMCs or T cells enriched from blood (not recorded which). This TCR came from a woman between 40 and 50 years old who had been exposed to COVID-19. DNA of the CDR3: TGTGCCAGTAGTAAAGGGTCCGGACAGGGAATAGGGGGGAACACTGAAGCTTTCTTT. Translating it yields CASSKGSGQGIGGNTEAFF.